A single sample is the source of the 25 T cell receptor beta chains below, sequenced in a study of control samples from healthy donors and cancer patients. The table came from immunoSEQ multiplex PCR; TCRdb's copy has only in-frame clones and leaves some out. The sample consists of about 140,000 clones, about 85% of them appearing once. The sample comprised blood. The receptor source for this set is a woman between 25 and 40 years old in good health.

This sequence joins TRBV4-2 and TRBJ1-5; 7 nucleotides align to TRBD1. Trimming took 0 bases from V and 7 from J; bases not matched to a gene: 6. CDR3 length equals 15 residues. From germline, CDR1 is LGHNA and CDR2 YNFKEQ. The CDR3 DNA follows: TGTGCCAGCAGCCAAGATCGGTCAGGGGGACAGCCCCAGCATTTT. As protein: CASSQDRSGGQPQHF.

The chain employs TRBV28 and TRBJ1-4, with D unclear. The germline V gene has CDR1 MDHEN and CDR2 SYDVKM. The CDR3 totals 14 residues. V was cut by 3 bases and J by 2 bases, with 7 bases left in between. The CDR3 sequence is CASSFQGTNEKLFF. CDR3 DNA: TGTGCCAGCAGTTTTCAAGGGACTAATGAAAAACTGTTTTTT.

V is TRBV7-3 and J is TRBJ2-1, with TRBD2 matching over 11 bases. There are 17 residues in the CDR3. With V trimmed by 5 bases and J by 6 bases, 12 bases remained unmatched. From germline, CDR1 is SGHTA and CDR2 FQGTGA. The CDR3 sequence is CASSPGRTSGSGNEQFF. The DNA of the CDR3 is TGTGCCAGCAGCCCTGGGCGCACTAGCGGGAGTGGCAATGAGCAGTTCTTC.

This sequence joins TRBV19 and TRBJ2-3; 7 positions match TRBD2. Germline V gene data show CDR1 as LNHDA and CDR2 as SQIVND (reference sequence). The CDR3 loop spans 13 amino acids. The J segment lost 6 bases and the V segment lost 2 bases, leaving 2 bases of the junction unmatched. The CDR3, as DNA: TGTGCCAGTAGTATAACTAGCGCTGATACGCAGTATTTT. Its translation: CASSITSADTQYF.

The J gene is TRBJ1-3, the V gene TRBV6-1; D perhaps matches TRBD1 (5 bases). Germline loops: CDR1 MNHNS, CDR2 SASEGT. V lost 2 bases and J 9 bases, leaving 20 bases between the germline ends. This CDR3 spans 16 amino acids. The CDR3 reads CASSEQFRVGSATIYF. The CDR3 bases are TGTGCCAGCAGTGAACAGTTCAGGGTTGGGTCGGCCACCATATATTTT.

The chain has TRBV29-1 and TRBJ2-1; D ambiguous. This CDR3 is 12 amino acids long. Germline CDR1 reads SQVTM; CDR2 reads ANQGSEA. V lost 0 bases to trimming and J lost 7 bases, with 7 bases between them. The CDR3 spells CSVEEVRNEQFF. The CDR3 DNA follows: TGCAGCGTTGAAGAAGTCCGGAATGAGCAGTTCTTC.

The chain uses TRBV5-1 and TRBJ1-1; D is undetermined. V was shortened by 4 bases and J by 6 bases, with 13 bases between the two germline ends. CDR1 is SGHRS, CDR2 YFSETQ, per germline. This CDR3 comprises 13 residues. DNA of the CDR3: TGCGCCAGCAGCGATGGCATTCTCCCTGAAGCTTTCTTT. Its protein is CASSDGILPEAFF.

V gene TRBV5-1 combines with J gene TRBJ2-1; 9 bases fit TRBD1. This CDR3 is built from 15 residues. V lost 4 bases and J lost 2; bases outside the gene matches: 4. Germline V gene lookup returns CDR1 SGHRS and CDR2 YFSETQ. The CDR3 DNA reads as TGCGCCAGCAGCGTTGGACAGGGGCCCTACAATGAGCAGTTCTTC. Protein: CASSVGQGPYNEQFF.

This clone was observed once. The CDR3 DNA sequence: TGTGCCAGCAGCCTCCTCGGCGTGGGAAGCTCCTACAATGAGCAGTTCTTC. Translating it yields CASSLLGVGSSYNEQFF. The chain carries TRBV7-2 and TRBJ2-1; D gene ambiguous. This CDR3 is 17 amino acids long. Looked up from germline, CDR1 is SGHTA and CDR2 is FQGNSA. The V gene lost 5 bases and the J gene lost 0 bases, with 17 bases spanning the gap. Variable domain in full (rest from reference TRBV7-2 and TRBJ2-1): GAGVSQSPSNKVTEKGKDVELRCDPISGHTALYWYRQSLGQGLEFLIYFQGNSAPDKSGLPSDRFSAERTGGSVSTLTIQRTQQEDSAVYLCASSLLGVGSSYNEQFFGPGTRLTVL.

This clone was observed a few times. The chain recombines TRBV19 with TRBJ2-7, with TRBD2 identical over 8 bases. Germline lookup yields CDR1 LNHDA and CDR2 SQIVND (reference sequence). The V and J ends lost 0 bases and 2 bases, in that order; junction bases with no gene match: 6. This CDR3 contains 16 residues. The DNA of the CDR3 is TGTGCCAGTAGTATAGATCGTAGCGGGGCGGCCTACGAGCAGTACTTC. This translates into CASSIDRSGAAYEQYF.

The rearrangement uses TRBV6-5 and TRBJ2-7; D remains unclear. The CDR3 sequence is 12 residues long. Trimming took 9 bases from V and 2 from J, leaving 11 bases between them. The germline V gene has CDR1 MNHEY and CDR2 SVGAGI. The CDR3 spells CASGTWPYEQYF. The CDR3 nucleotides read TGTGCCAGTGGAACGTGGCCCTACGAGCAGTACTTC.

This sequence joins TRBV5-1 and TRBJ1-4, with D possibly being TRBD1 (6 bases). Deletions cut 1 base from V and 1 base from J, with 11 bases between. The CDR3 is 16 amino acids. Per germline, CDR1 SGHRS and CDR2 YFSETQ. The CDR3 loop is CASSLLGGGTNEKLFF. The CDR3 coding sequence is TGCGCCAGCAGCTTGCTTGGAGGGGGAACTAATGAAAAACTGTTTTTT.

The rearrangement joins TRBV4-1 to TRBJ1-2, with TRBD1 matching 10 bases. J was trimmed by 4 bases and V by 2 bases; bases with no gene match: 1. In germline, CDR1 is MGHRA, CDR2 YSYEKL. CDR3 size: 14 residues. In DNA form, the CDR3 reads TGCGCCAGCAGCCAACGGACAGGGGGCTATGGCTACACCTTC. Protein sequence: CASSQRTGGYGYTF.

The genes are TRBV19 and TRBJ2-1; 9 bases align to TRBD2. Unmatched junction bases numbered 4, after V lost 7 bases and J lost 0 bases. Per germline, CDR1 LNHDA and CDR2 SQIVND (reference sequence). This CDR3 contains 15 residues. As DNA, the CDR3 is TGTGCCAGTACCCGTAGCGGGAGCTCCTACAATGAGCAGTTCTTC. This gives the protein CASTRSGSSYNEQFF.

J is TRBJ1-2 and V is TRBV27; weak D call: TRBD1 (6 bases). V lost 6 bases, J lost 5 bases, and 19 bases lay in between. This CDR3 spans 15 amino acids. CDR1 is MNHEY and CDR2 is SMNVEV in the germline V gene (reference sequence). The CDR3 here is CASSTPRGGAYGYTF. The DNA for the CDR3 is TGTGCCAGCAGCACACCCCGTGGGGGCGCATATGGCTACACCTTC.

The rearrangement links TRBV11-2 to TRBJ1-5; 8 bases are shared with TRBD1. J gave up 1 base and V 5 bases, and 1 base lay outside the gene matches. From germline, CDR1 is SGHAT and CDR2 FQNNGV. The length of the CDR3 is 14 residues. CDR3 coding DNA: TGTGCCAGCAGCCGGACAGGGAGCAATCAGCCCCAGCATTTT. Translating gives CASSRTGSNQPQHF.

V gene TRBV7-2 combines with J gene TRBJ1-5; D unclear. Germline values: CDR1 SGHTA, CDR2 FQGNSA. This CDR3 has 15 residues. Trimming removed 5 bases from V and 2 bases from J, with 13 bases in between. The CDR3 bases are TGTGCCAGCAGCCCCCGCGCAGATCGCAATCAGCCCCAGCATTTT. Residues: CASSPRADRNQPQHF.

This chain joins TRBV30 and TRBJ2-5, with TRBD2 matching over 13 bases. Unmatched junction bases numbered 8, after V lost 0 bases and J lost 4 bases. Per the germline V gene, CDR1 is GTSNPN and CDR2 is SVGIG (reference sequence). The CDR3 consists of 17 residues. The CDR3 spells CAWSVGLAGVGRETQYF. The CDR3 coding sequence is TGTGCCTGGAGTGTAGGACTAGCGGGAGTCGGCCGAGAGACCCAGTACTTC.

The chain combines TRBV24-1 with TRBJ2-3; unclear D gene. V was shortened by 9 bases and J by 0 bases, with 6 bases between the two germline ends. CDR1 and CDR2 from the germline V gene are KGHDR and SFDVKD. The CDR3 is made up of 12 amino acids. The CDR3 spells CATAVSTDTQYF. In DNA form, the CDR3 reads TGTGCCACCGCGGTGAGCACAGATACGCAGTATTTT.

The J gene is TRBJ2-5, the V gene TRBV29-1; possibly TRBD1 for D (6 bases). V was cut by 0 bases and J by 5 bases, with 13 bases left in between. The CDR3 length is 14 residues. Looked up from germline, CDR1 is SQVTM and CDR2 is ANQGSEA. The CDR3 protein is CSVEDLGAWETQYF. CDR3 bases: TGCAGCGTTGAAGATCTGGGGGCCTGGGAGACCCAGTACTTC.

J is TRBJ1-1 and V is TRBV11-3; no definite D call. V lost 1 base and J 4 bases, leaving 7 bases between the germline ends. This CDR3 has 13 amino acids. Germline V CDR1 and CDR2: SGHNT, YENEEA. Here the CDR3 reads CASSLVQSTEAFF. For the CDR3, the DNA is TGTGCCAGCAGCTTAGTTCAAAGCACTGAAGCTTTCTTT.

J is TRBJ1-6 and V is TRBV12-5; D remains unclear. This CDR3 is built from 22 residues. Trimming left V 5 bases short and J 0 bases short, with 29 bases between. Germline CDR1 reads LGHNT; CDR2 reads FRNRAP. The CDR3 DNA follows: TGTGCTAGTGGTCCCCGAAAAAGGAGACACTACAACCCGAGCTCCTATAATTCACCCCTCCACTTT. Amino acid sequence: CASGPRKRRHYNPSSYNSPLHF. Full variable domain (remainder filled in from reference TRBV12-5 and TRBJ1-6): DARVTQTPRHKVTEMGQEVTMRCQPILGHNTVFWYRQTMMQGLELLAYFRNRAPLDDSGMPKDRFSAEMPDATLATLKIQPSEPRDSAVYFCASGPRKRRHYNPSSYNSPLHFGNGTRLTVT.

The chain couples TRBV5-1 to TRBJ2-1; 8 bases are a match to TRBD2. There are 15 residues in the CDR3. The germline CDR1 and CDR2 sequences are SGHRS and YFSETQ. V lost 1 base and J lost 2; bases outside the gene matches: 2. The CDR3 region has the DNA TGCGCCAGCAGCTTGAACGGGAGGGCCTACAATGAGCAGTTCTTC. This gives the protein CASSLNGRAYNEQFF.

V usage is TRBV7-3 and J usage is TRBJ2-1; D possibly corresponds to TRBD1 (5 bases). The CDR3 is made up of 13 amino acids. The V end lost 5 bases, the J end lost 5 bases, and 10 bases lay between the germline ends. Germline values: CDR1 SGHTA, CDR2 FQGTGA. CDR3 protein: CASSVGQDNEQFF. Here the CDR3 DNA reads TGTGCCAGCAGCGTAGGACAAGACAATGAGCAGTTCTTC. The variable domain in full, with the rest retrieved from reference TRBV7-3 and TRBJ2-1, is GAGVSQTPSNKVTEKGKYVELRCDPISGHTALYWYRQSLGQGPEFLIYFQGTGAADDSGLPNDRFFAVRPEGSVSTLKIQRTERGDSAVYLCASSVGQDNEQFFGPGTRLTVL.

As DNA, the CDR3 is TGTGCCACCAGCAGACGGTACGACAGCAATCAGCCCCAGCATTTT. Residues: CATSRRYDSNQPQHF. The V call is TRBV15, the J call TRBJ1-5; D gene ambiguous. This CDR3 region has 15 residues. Trimming removed 2 bases from V and 1 base from J, with 9 bases in between. Germline V gene lookup returns CDR1 LNHNV and CDR2 YYDKDF (reference sequence).